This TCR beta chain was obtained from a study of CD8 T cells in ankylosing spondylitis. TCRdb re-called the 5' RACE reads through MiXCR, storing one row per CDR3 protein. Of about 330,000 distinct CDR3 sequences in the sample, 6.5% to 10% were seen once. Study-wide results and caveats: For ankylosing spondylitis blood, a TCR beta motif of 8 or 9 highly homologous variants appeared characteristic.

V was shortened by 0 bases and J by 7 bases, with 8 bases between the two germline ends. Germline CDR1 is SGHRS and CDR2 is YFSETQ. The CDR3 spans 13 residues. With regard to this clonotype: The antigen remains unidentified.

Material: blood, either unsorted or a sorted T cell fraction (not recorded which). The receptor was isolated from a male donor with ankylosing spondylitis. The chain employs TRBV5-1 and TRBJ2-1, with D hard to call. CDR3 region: CASSLATPNEQFF. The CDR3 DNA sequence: TGCGCCAGCAGCTTGGCGACACCTAATGAGCAGTTCTTC.